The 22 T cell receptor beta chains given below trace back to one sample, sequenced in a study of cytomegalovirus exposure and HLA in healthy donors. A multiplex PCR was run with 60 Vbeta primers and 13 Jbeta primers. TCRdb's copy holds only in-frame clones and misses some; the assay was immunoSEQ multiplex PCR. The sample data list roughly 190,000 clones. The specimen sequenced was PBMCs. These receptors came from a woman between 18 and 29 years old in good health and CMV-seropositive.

CDR3 loop: CASSQTGAGELFF. As DNA, the CDR3 is TGTGCCAGCAGTCAGACAGGGGCCGGGGAGCTGTTTTTT. The chain carries TRBV6-5 and TRBJ2-2; TRBD1 matches 8 bases. After removal of 5 bases from V and 6 bases from J, the junction contained 2 bases not matched to a gene. Germline CDR1 is MNHEY and CDR2 is SVGAGI. This CDR3 is 13 amino acids long.

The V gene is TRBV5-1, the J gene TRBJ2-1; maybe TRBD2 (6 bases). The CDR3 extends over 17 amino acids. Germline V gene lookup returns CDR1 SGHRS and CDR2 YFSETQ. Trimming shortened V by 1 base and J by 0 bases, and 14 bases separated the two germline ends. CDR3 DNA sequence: TGCGCCAGCAGCTTGAGGGTAGCGGCGGGCTCCTACAATGAGCAGTTCTTC. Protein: CASSLRVAAGSYNEQFF.

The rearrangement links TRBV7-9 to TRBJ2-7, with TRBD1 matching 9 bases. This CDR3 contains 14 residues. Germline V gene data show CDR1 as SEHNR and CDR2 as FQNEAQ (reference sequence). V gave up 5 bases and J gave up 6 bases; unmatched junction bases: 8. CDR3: CASSIGQGLGEQYF. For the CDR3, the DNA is TGTGCCAGCAGCATCGGACAGGGGCTCGGCGAGCAGTACTTC.

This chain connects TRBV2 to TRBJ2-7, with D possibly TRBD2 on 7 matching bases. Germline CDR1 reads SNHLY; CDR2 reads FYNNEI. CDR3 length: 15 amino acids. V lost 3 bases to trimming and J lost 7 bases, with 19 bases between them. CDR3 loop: CASSDPGGLVREQYF. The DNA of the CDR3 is TGTGCCAGCAGTGATCCCGGGGGGCTTGTTCGGGAGCAGTACTTC.

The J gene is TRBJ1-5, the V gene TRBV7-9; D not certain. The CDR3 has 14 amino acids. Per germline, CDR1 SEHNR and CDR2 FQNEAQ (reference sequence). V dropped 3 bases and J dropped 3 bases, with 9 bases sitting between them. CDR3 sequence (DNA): TGTGCCAGCAGCTTCTCAGGATTCAATCAGCCCCAGCATTTT. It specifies CASSFSGFNQPQHF.

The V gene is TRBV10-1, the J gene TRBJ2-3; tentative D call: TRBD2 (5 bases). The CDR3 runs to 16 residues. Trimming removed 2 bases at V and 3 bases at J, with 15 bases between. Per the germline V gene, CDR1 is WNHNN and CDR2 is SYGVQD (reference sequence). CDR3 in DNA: TGCGCCAGCAGTGAGCCAGCGGCGGGTCGTACAGATACGCAGTATTTT. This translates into CASSEPAAGRTDTQYF.

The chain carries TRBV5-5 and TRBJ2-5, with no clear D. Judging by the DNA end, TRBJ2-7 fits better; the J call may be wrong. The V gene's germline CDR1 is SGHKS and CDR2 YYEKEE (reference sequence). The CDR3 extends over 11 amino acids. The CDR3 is CASRVNYEQYF. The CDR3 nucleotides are TGTGCCAGCAGGGTGAACTACGAGCAGTACTTC.

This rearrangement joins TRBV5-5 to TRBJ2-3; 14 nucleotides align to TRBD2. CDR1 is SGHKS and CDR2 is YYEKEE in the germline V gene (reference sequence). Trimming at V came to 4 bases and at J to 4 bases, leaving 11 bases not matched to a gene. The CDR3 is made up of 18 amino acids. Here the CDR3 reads CASSLRLAGGPGADTQYF. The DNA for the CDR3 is TGTGCCAGCAGCCTGCGACTAGCGGGAGGGCCTGGCGCAGATACGCAGTATTTT.

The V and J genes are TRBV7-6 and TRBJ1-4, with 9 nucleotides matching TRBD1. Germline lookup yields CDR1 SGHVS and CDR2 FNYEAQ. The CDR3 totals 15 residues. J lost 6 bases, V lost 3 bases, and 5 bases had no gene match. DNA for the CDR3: TGTGCCAGCAGCTTGGATACAGGGGGCCATGAAAAACTGTTTTTT. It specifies CASSLDTGGHEKLFF.

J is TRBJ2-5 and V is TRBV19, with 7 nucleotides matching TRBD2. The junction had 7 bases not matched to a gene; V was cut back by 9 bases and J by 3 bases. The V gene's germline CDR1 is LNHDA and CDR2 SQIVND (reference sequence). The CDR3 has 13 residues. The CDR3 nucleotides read TGTGCCAGCAGCGGGACTCTGAAAGAGACCCAGTACTTC. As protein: CASSGTLKETQYF.

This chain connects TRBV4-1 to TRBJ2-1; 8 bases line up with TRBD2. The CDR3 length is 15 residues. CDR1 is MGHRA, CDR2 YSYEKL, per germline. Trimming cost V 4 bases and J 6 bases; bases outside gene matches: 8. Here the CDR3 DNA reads TGCGCCAGCAGCCCTCGGGAGGGTGTGACCAATGAGCAGTTCTTC. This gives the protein CASSPREGVTNEQFF.

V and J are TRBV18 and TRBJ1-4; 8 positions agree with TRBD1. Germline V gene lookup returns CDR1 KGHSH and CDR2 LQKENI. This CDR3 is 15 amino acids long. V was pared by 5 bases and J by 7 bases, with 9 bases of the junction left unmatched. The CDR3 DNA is TGTGCCAGCTCATCTCAGGGACAGGCAACTGAAAAACTGTTTTTT. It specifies CASSSQGQATEKLFF.

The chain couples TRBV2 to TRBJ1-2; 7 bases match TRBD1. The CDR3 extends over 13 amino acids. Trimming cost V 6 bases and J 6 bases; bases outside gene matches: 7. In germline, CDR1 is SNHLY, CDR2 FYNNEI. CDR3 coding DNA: TGTGCCAGCAGGCCAGACAGGGACGATGGCTACACCTTC. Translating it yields CASRPDRDDGYTF.

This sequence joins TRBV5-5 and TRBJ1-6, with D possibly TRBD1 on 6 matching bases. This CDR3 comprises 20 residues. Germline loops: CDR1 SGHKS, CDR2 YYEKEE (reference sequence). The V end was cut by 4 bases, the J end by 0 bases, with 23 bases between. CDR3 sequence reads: CASSLTRTVFKVSYNSPLHF. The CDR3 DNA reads TGTGCCAGCAGCCTGACCAGGACAGTTTTTAAAGTCTCCTATAATTCACCCCTCCACTTT.

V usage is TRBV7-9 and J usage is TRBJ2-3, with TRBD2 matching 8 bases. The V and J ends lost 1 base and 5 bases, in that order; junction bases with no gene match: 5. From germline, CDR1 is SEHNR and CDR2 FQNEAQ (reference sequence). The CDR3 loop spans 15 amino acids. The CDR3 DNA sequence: TGTGCCAGCAGCTTAGGAGCGGGAGTTGGAGATACGCAGTATTTT. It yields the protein CASSLGAGVGDTQYF. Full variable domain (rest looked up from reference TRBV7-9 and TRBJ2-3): DTGVSQNPRHKITKRGQNVTFRCDPISEHNRLYWYRQTLGQGPEFLTYFQNEAQLEKSRLLSDRFSAERPKGSFSTLEIQRTEQGDSAMYLCASSLGAGVGDTQYFGPGTRLTVL.

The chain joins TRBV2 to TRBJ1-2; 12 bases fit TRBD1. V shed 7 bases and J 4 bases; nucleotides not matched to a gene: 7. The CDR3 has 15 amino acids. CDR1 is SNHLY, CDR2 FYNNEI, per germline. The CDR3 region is CASTRGQGAGYGYTF. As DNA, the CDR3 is TGTGCCAGCACCCGGGGACAGGGGGCTGGCTATGGCTACACCTTC.

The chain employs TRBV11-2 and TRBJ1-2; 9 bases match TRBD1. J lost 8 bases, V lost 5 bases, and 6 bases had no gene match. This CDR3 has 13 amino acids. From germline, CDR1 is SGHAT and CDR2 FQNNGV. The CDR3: CASSPDRGGGYTF. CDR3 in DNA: TGTGCCAGCAGCCCGGACAGGGGCGGCGGCTACACCTTC.

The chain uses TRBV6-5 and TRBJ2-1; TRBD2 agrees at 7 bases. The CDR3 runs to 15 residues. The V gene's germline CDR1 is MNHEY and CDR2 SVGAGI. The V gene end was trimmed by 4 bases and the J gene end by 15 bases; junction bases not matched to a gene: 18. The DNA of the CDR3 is TGTGCCAGCAGTTCGGGACTACTAGAGGACAATGAGTGGTTCTTC. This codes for CASSSGLLEDNEWFF.

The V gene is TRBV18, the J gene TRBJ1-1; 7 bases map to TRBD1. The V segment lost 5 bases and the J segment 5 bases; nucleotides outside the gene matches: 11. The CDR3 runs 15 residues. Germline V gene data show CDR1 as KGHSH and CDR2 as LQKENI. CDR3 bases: TGTGCCAGCTCAGACCTGACCTCAGGGGGGACTGAAGCTTTCTTT. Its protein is CASSDLTSGGTEAFF.

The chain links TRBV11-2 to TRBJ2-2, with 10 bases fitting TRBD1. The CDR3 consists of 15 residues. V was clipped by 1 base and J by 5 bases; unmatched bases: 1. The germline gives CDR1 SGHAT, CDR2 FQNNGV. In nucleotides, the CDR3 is TGTGCCAGCAGCTTAGGGACAGGGGGGACCGGGGAGCTGTTTTTT. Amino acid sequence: CASSLGTGGTGELFF.

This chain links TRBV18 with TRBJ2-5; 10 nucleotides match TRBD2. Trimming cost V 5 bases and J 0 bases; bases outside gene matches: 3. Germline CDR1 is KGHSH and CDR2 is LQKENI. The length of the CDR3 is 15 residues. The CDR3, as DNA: TGTGCCAGCTCAGAGGGACTAGCGTACCAAGAGACCCAGTACTTC. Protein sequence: CASSEGLAYQETQYF.

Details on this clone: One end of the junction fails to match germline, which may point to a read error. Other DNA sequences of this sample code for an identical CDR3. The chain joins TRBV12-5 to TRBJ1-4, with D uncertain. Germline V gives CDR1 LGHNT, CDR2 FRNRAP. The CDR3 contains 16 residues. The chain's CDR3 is CASGLVSGIWQEKLFF. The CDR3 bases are TGCGCTAGTGGTTTGGTATCGGGGATATGGCAGGAAAAACTGTTTTTT.